A single sample is the source of the 5 T cell receptor beta chains below, sequenced in a study of blood T cell repertoires in COVID-19. Method: immunoSEQ multiplex PCR; TCRdb's copy keeps in-frame clones and lacks some. Found here are 250,000 to 400,000 clones, 90% of them singletons; the top ten hold 2.6%. Material: PBMCs or T cells enriched from blood (not recorded which). The receptors stem from a man aged 60-69 years who had recovered from COVID-19.

V usage is TRBV6-2 or TRBV6-3 and J usage is TRBJ2-5; D remains unclear. This CDR3 is 14 amino acids long. Germline-derived CDR1 and CDR2 are MNHEY and SVGEGT. The germline V and J ends were trimmed by 5 bases and 3 bases, with 13 bases remaining between them. Written as DNA, the CDR3 is TGTGCCAGCAGTGGTTGGGCAGTTAAAGAGACCCAGTACTTC. Protein: CASSGWAVKETQYF.

Regarding this clone: The junction and the germline gene differ at one end; a read error may be behind it. The chain links TRBV19 to TRBJ1-6; D not resolved. Germline values: CDR1 LNHDA, CDR2 SQIVND (reference sequence). This CDR3 is built from 13 residues. CDR3 DNA: TGTGCCAGTTGTATCGGGTTCGGTTCACCCCTCCACTTT. It yields the protein CASCIGFGSPLHF.

The chain uses TRBV3-1 (or the pseudogene TRBV3-2) and TRBJ1-1; D may be TRBD1 (5 bases). There are 15 residues in the CDR3. The V gene lost 0 bases and the J gene lost 2 bases, with 10 bases spanning the gap. Germline CDR1 is LGHDT and CDR2 is YNNKEL (reference sequence). In DNA form, the CDR3 reads TGTGCCAGCAGCCAAGATCGCAGGGTTAACACTGAAGCTTTCTTT. It is translated as CASSQDRRVNTEAFF.

This clone was observed once. The chain links TRBV7-3 to TRBJ2-3; tentative D call: TRBD1 (5 bases). This CDR3 spans 15 amino acids. Germline V gene lookup returns CDR1 SGHTA and CDR2 FQGTGA. Trimming shortened V by 4 bases and J by 2 bases, and 13 bases separated the two germline ends. The CDR3 DNA reads TGTGCCAGCAGCTCTACAGGATTTGCCACAGATACGCAGTATTTT. It translates to CASSSTGFATDTQYF.

This clone appeared a few times. An end of the junction differs from the germline gene, which may be a read error. The chain is built from TRBV7-7 and TRBJ2-5, with unresolved D. The CDR3 is 15 amino acids. Germline V gene data show CDR1 as SSHAT and CDR2 as FNYEAQ (reference sequence). CDR3 sequence reads: CASSPQFSQQETQYF. CDR3 sequence (DNA): TGTGCTAGCAGCCCTCAGTTCTCTCAGCAAGAGACCCAGTACTTC.